Below are 24 T cell receptor beta chains sequenced from a single sample in a study of T cells after yellow fever vaccination. TCRdb independently ran MiXCR on the 5' RACE reads; one entry per CDR3 protein. The sample yields hundreds of thousands of distinct CDR3 sequences, around 4.9% seen once. The sequencing here drew on CD4+ T cells sorted from PBMCs, taken on the day of the yellow fever booster vaccination. The receptors derive from a man in his late teens or twenties who received the YFV17D yellow fever vaccine.

The V gene is TRBV7-2, the J gene TRBJ2-2, with TRBD2 matching 12 bases. Trimming removed 7 bases from V and 6 bases from J; junction bases left unmatched: 9. The CDR3 contains 16 residues. From germline, CDR1 is SGHTA and CDR2 FQGNSA. This CDR3 is CASTLYGTSGSGELFF. Written as DNA, the CDR3 is TGTGCCAGCACCCTCTATGGGACTAGCGGGTCCGGGGAGCTGTTTTTT. Using reference TRBV7-2 and TRBJ2-2 for the parts outside the CDR3, the full variable domain is GAGVSQSPSNKVTEKGKDVELRCDPISGHTALYWYRQSLGQGLEFLIYFQGNSAPDKSGLPSDRFSAERTGGSVSTLTIQRTQQEDSAVYLCASTLYGTSGSGELFFGEGSRLTVL.

This clonotype turned up a few times. The chain employs TRBV3-1 and TRBJ2-3; 10 bases align to TRBD2. The germline V gene has CDR1 LGHDT and CDR2 YNNKEL (reference sequence). V was pared by 1 base and J by 3 bases, with 7 bases of the junction left unmatched. The CDR3 contains 17 residues. The CDR3 protein is CASSQVGAGGPTDTQYF. CDR3 nucleotide sequence: TGTGCCAGCAGCCAAGTTGGAGCGGGGGGGCCAACAGATACGCAGTATTTT.

This clonotype was observed at least ten times. The chain combines TRBV6-2 or TRBV6-3 with TRBJ2-5; D could derive from TRBD1 or TRBD2 (6 bases each). CDR3 length: 15 amino acids. CDR1 MNHEY and CDR2 SVGEGT come from the germline V gene. V lost 1 base and J 5 bases, leaving 14 bases between the germline ends. CDR3 sequence reads: CASSYFTGAGETQYF. Written as DNA, the CDR3 is TGTGCCAGCAGTTACTTTACGGGGGCTGGGGAGACCCAGTACTTC.

The rearrangement uses TRBV20-1 and TRBJ2-7; 9 nucleotides align to TRBD1. The J segment lost 5 bases and the V segment lost 5 bases, leaving 7 bases of the junction unmatched. The CDR3 is made up of 13 amino acids. CDR1 and CDR2 from the germline V gene are DFQATT and SNEGSKA (reference sequence). The chain's CDR3 is CSAPPQGAHEQYF. CDR3 DNA: TGCAGTGCTCCCCCACAGGGGGCCCACGAGCAGTACTTC.

The table lists this clonotype with many counts. The chain couples TRBV20-1 to TRBJ2-5, with a possible D match to TRBD2 (5 bases). This CDR3 spans 12 amino acids. Germline values: CDR1 DFQATT, CDR2 SNEGSKA (reference sequence). V gave up 3 bases and J gave up 4 bases, with 9 bases separating them. The CDR3 nucleotides are TGCAGTGCTAGGTTTGGAGGAGAGACCCAGTACTTC. The encoded protein is CSARFGGETQYF.

This clonotype was observed a handful of times. CDR3 coding DNA: TGTGCCAGCAGCCCCGGATCTGAAGAGACCCAGTACTTC. Translating gives CASSPGSEETQYF. The gene calls are TRBV7-9 and TRBJ2-5; D uncertain. The CDR3 loop spans 13 amino acids. The V gene lost 5 bases and the J gene lost 3 bases, with 10 bases spanning the gap. In germline, CDR1 is SEHNR, CDR2 FQNEAQ (reference sequence).

This clonotype was observed at least ten times. The rearrangement joins TRBV6-4 to TRBJ2-7; D remains ambiguous. Germline lookup yields CDR1 MRHNA and CDR2 SNTAGT. The CDR3 has 12 residues. Deletions cut 5 bases from V and 1 base from J, with 6 bases between. CDR3 region: CASSPPSYEQYV. In DNA form, the CDR3 reads TGTGCCAGCAGTCCCCCATCCTACGAGCAGTACGTC.

This clonotype was found many times. The chain joins TRBV12-3 or TRBV12-4 to TRBJ1-2; 7 bases map to TRBD1. The CDR3 covers 12 residues. V trimming: 5 bases; J trimming: 12 bases; junction bases outside the gene matches: 9. This CDR3 reads CASSRTPGGNTF. CDR3 DNA sequence: TGTGCCAGCAGTAGAACACCAGGGGGGAACACCTTC.

This clonotype was recorded a few times. The chain's CDR3 is CASSAGYNYGYTF. CDR3 coding DNA: TGTGCCAGCAGTGCCGGGTATAACTATGGCTACACCTTC. The chain links TRBV6-4 to TRBJ1-2; no definite D call. Trimming removed 4 bases from V and 1 base from J, with 7 bases in between. The V gene's germline CDR1 is MRHNA and CDR2 SNTAGT. The CDR3 spans 13 residues.

This clonotype was seen ten or more times. The chain links TRBV21-1 to TRBJ2-7. TRBV21-1 is annotated as a pseudogene. The CDR3 runs to 15 residues. CDR3: CASSKGRVGNYEQYV. CDR3 coding DNA: TGTGCCAGCAGCAAAGGTCGCGTGGGGAACTACGAGCAGTACGTC.

Turning to this clonotype: An end of the junction does not agree with germline; a read error may underlie this. The chain recombines TRBV5-1 with TRBJ1-3; perhaps TRBD1 as D (5 bases). Germline loops: CDR1 SGHRS, CDR2 YFSETQ. The CDR3 totals 17 residues. CDR3 residues: CAGSWGGRPDSGNTIYF. DNA for the CDR3: TGCGCCGGCAGCTGGGGGGGTAGACCTGACTCTGGAAACACCATATATTTT.

This clonotype has a count of ten or more. The chain has TRBV20-1 and TRBJ1-5, with D unclear. This CDR3 region has 17 residues. V was pared by 3 bases and J by 0 bases, with 18 bases between. The germline V gene encodes CDR1 DFQATT and CDR2 SNEGSKA (reference sequence). The CDR3 region is CSASRVRASYSNQPQHF. The CDR3, as DNA: TGCAGTGCTAGTAGGGTCCGGGCTTCTTATAGCAATCAGCCCCAGCATTTT.

This clonotype occurred many times. The rearrangement links TRBV30 to TRBJ2-1, with TRBD2 matching 8 bases. V trimming: 2 bases; J trimming: 4 bases; junction bases outside the gene matches: 4. The CDR3 consists of 14 residues. The germline V gene encodes CDR1 GTSNPN and CDR2 SVGIG (reference sequence). The CDR3 nucleotides are TGTGCCTGGAGTCGCGGGGGGACGTACAATGAGCAGTTCTTC. Its protein is CAWSRGGTYNEQFF. Variable domain in full (rest from reference TRBV30 and TRBJ2-1): SQTIHQWPATLVQPVGSPLSLECTVEGTSNPNLYWYRQAAGRGLQLLFYSVGIGQISSEVPQNLSASRPQDRQFILSSKKLLLSDSGFYLCAWSRGGTYNEQFFGPGTRLTVL.

The chain joins TRBV20-1 to TRBJ1-5; tentative D call: TRBD1 (5 bases). Looked up from germline, CDR1 is DFQATT and CDR2 is SNEGSKA (reference sequence). Trimming removed 5 bases from V and 5 bases from J, with 16 bases in between. This CDR3 has 14 residues. The chain's CDR3 is CSASTALGHQPQHF. CDR3 nucleotides: TGCAGTGCTTCGACAGCCTTGGGGCATCAGCCCCAGCATTTT.

This clonotype has at least ten counts. This chain joins TRBV18 and TRBJ2-1; D perhaps matches TRBD1 (6 bases). This CDR3 contains 17 residues. CDR1 is KGHSH and CDR2 is LQKENI in the germline V gene. Trimming removed 2 bases from V and 4 bases from J, with 18 bases in between. The CDR3 protein is CASSPVPTGDLYNEQFF. The CDR3 region has the DNA TGTGCCAGCTCACCAGTGCCGACAGGAGACCTTTACAATGAGCAGTTCTTC.

This clonotype occurred many times. This sequence joins TRBV20-1 and TRBJ2-3; D remains ambiguous. The germline V and J ends were trimmed by 0 bases and 2 bases, with 9 bases remaining between them. Germline V gene sequence: CDR1 DFQATT, CDR2 SNEGSKA (reference sequence). The CDR3 extends over 14 amino acids. CDR3: CSARETPATDTQYF. CDR3 in DNA: TGCAGTGCTAGAGAGACCCCGGCCACAGATACGCAGTATTTT.

This clonotype was counted only a few times. This chain links TRBV12-3 or TRBV12-4 with TRBJ2-5; D uncertain. The CDR3 extends over 12 amino acids. Trimming left V 7 bases short and J 1 base short, with 7 bases between. The CDR3 DNA reads as TGTGCCAGCACTAACTTCCAAGAGACCCAGTACTTC. Its protein is CASTNFQETQYF.

At least ten counts were recorded for this clonotype. The chain couples TRBV20-1 to TRBJ2-3, with D possibly being TRBD2 (6 bases). The germline V and J ends were trimmed by 5 bases and 7 bases, with 13 bases remaining between them. The CDR3 covers 12 residues. Germline V lookup: CDR1 DFQATT, CDR2 SNEGSKA (reference sequence). CDR3 sequence (DNA): TGCAGTGCTCAGCGGGCGGAGAATACGCAGTATTTT. The encoded protein is CSAQRAENTQYF.

The V gene is TRBV2, the J gene TRBJ2-5; 10 bases agree with TRBD1. CDR1 is SNHLY and CDR2 is FYNNEI in the germline V gene. With 8 bases clipped from V and 2 bases from J, the junction kept 11 bases outside the gene matches. The CDR3 spans 16 residues. Here the CDR3 reads CASLRGDRGLQETQYF. The CDR3 DNA reads as TGTGCCAGCCTTCGGGGGGACAGGGGCCTACAAGAGACCCAGTACTTC.

This clonotype was detected a few times. The genes are TRBV29-1 and TRBJ1-5; D is ambiguous. Germline CDR1 reads SQVTM; CDR2 reads ANQGSEA. CDR3 length: 13 residues. The V gene lost 4 bases and the J gene lost 6 bases, with 13 bases spanning the gap. CDR3 nucleotide sequence: TGCAGCGTTGTTGCCCTGGCTGGTCAGCCCCAGCATTTT. This codes for CSVVALAGQPQHF.

The chain uses TRBV20-1 and TRBJ1-2; TRBD1 is a possible D gene (6 bases). The V end lost 1 base, the J end lost 11 bases, and 14 bases lay between the germline ends. The germline CDR1 and CDR2 sequences are DFQATT and SNEGSKA (reference sequence). CDR3 length equals 12 residues. The CDR3 region is CSARVDRPFYTF. The DNA for the CDR3 is TGCAGTGCTAGAGTAGACAGGCCCTTTTACACCTTC.

This clonotype was counted many times. The chain is built from TRBV29-1 and TRBJ2-5; 7 nucleotides line up with TRBD1. Per germline, CDR1 SQVTM and CDR2 ANQGSEA. The CDR3 is made up of 14 amino acids. J lost 2 bases, V lost 7 bases, and 10 bases had no gene match. Written as DNA, the CDR3 is TGCAGCGCCGCCTGGGGACAGCTACAAGAGACCCAGTACTTC. Protein product: CSAAWGQLQETQYF. Full variable domain (rest looked up from reference TRBV29-1 and TRBJ2-5): SAVISQKPSRDICQRGTSLTIQCQVDSQVTMMFWYRQQPGQSLTLIATANQGSEATYESGFVIDKFPISRPNLTFSTLTVSNMSPEDSSIYLCSAAWGQLQETQYFGPGTRLLVL.

The gene calls are TRBV12-3 or TRBV12-4 and TRBJ1-5, with D possibly being TRBD1 (6 bases). The V end lost 4 bases, the J end lost 7 bases, and 17 bases lay between the germline ends. The CDR3 has 15 amino acids. CDR3 amino acids: CASSSQAGARQPQHF. The CDR3 DNA sequence: TGTGCCAGCAGTTCCCAAGCGGGGGCGCGGCAGCCCCAGCATTTT.

This clonotype was seen at least ten times. The rearrangement links TRBV15 to TRBJ1-4; 9 positions agree with TRBD1. V shed 3 bases, J shed 6 bases, and the junction held 8 bases outside the gene matches. Germline V gives CDR1 LNHNV, CDR2 YYDKDF (reference sequence). The CDR3 runs to 16 residues. The CDR3 spells CATSRAQGAGDEKLFF. CDR3 nucleotide sequence: TGTGCCACCAGCAGGGCACAGGGGGCAGGGGATGAAAAACTGTTTTTT.